This TCR beta chain is drawn from a study of cytotoxic CD8 clonotypes in ibrutinib-treated CLL. This clone turned up a few times. Clones were sequenced by immunoSEQ multiplex PCR, and TCRdb holds only the in-frame ones, with some missing. Of 20,000 to 25,000 clones listed, approximately 71% are singletons. The sequence was collected from a human donor with chronic lymphocytic leukemia. Sample: PBMCs, taken after 12 months of ibrutinib treatment.

CDR3: CASSLSRWVRGQGLLTEAFF. Written as DNA, the CDR3 is TGTGCCAGCAGTTTGTCTCGGTGGGTAAGAGGACAGGGGCTTTTGACTGAAGCTTTCTTT. The J gene is TRBJ1-1, the V gene TRBV27; 9 bases match TRBD1. J was trimmed by 5 bases and V by 3 bases; bases with no gene match: 22. Germline V gene data show CDR1 as MNHEY and CDR2 as SMNVEV (reference sequence). This CDR3 spans 20 amino acids.